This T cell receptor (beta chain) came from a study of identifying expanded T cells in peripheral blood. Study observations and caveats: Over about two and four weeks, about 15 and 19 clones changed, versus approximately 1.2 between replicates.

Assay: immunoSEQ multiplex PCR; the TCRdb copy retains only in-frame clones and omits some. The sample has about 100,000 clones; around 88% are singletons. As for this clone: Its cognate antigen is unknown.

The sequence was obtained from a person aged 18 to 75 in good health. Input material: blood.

In DNA, the CDR3 is TGTGCCAGCAGTTACTCGTCGAGTGAAAACATTCAGTACTTC. Its translation: CASSYSSSENIQYF. The gene calls are TRBV6-5 and TRBJ2-4; D remains ambiguous. The V and J ends lost 0 bases and 5 bases respectively, with 8 bases between them. There are 14 residues in the CDR3. Germline V gives CDR1 MNHEY, CDR2 SVGAGI.